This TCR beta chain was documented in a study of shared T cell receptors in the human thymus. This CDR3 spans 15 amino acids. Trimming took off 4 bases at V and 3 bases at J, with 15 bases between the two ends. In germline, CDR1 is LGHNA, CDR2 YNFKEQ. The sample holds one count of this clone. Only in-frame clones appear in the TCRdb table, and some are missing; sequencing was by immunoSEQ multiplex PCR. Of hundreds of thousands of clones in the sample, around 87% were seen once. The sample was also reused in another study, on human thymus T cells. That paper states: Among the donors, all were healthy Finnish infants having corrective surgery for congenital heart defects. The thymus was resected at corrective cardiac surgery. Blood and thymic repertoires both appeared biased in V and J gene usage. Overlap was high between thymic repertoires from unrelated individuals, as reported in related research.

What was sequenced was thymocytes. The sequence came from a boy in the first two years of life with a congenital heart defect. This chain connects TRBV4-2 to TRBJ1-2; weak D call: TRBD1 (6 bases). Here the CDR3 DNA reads TGTGCCAGCAGCCGAGCTGGGGCAGGGGACTATGGCTACACCTTC. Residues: CASSRAGAGDYGYTF.